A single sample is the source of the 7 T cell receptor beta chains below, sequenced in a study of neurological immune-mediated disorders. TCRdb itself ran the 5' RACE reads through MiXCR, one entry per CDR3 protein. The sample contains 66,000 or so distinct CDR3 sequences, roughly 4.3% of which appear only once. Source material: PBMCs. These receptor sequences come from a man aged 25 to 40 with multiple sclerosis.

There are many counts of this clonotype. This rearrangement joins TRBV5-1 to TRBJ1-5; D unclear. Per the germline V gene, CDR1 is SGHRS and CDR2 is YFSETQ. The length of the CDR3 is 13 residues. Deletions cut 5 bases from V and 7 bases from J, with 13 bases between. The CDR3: CASSRTSGQPQHF. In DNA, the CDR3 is TGCGCCAGCAGTCGGACCTCAGGACAGCCCCAGCATTTT.

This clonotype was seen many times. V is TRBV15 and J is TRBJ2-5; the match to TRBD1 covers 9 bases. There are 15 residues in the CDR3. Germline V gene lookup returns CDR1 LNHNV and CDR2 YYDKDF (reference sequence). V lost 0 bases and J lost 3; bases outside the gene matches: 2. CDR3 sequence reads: CATSRERDREETQYF. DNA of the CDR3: TGTGCCACCAGCAGAGAACGGGACAGGGAAGAGACCCAGTACTTC. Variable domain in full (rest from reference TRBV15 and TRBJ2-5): DAMVIQNPRYQVTQFGKPVTLSCSQTLNHNVMYWYQQKSSQAPKLLFHYYDKDFNNEADTPDNFQSRRPNTSFCFLDIRSPGLGDTAMYLCATSRERDREETQYFGPGTRLLVL.

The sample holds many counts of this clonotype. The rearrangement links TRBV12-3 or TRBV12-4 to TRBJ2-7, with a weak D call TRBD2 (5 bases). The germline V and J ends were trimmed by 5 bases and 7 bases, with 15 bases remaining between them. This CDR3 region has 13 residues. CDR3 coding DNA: TGTGCCAGCAGTACGTGGGAGACCTTGGAGCAGTACTTC. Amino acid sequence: CASSTWETLEQYF.

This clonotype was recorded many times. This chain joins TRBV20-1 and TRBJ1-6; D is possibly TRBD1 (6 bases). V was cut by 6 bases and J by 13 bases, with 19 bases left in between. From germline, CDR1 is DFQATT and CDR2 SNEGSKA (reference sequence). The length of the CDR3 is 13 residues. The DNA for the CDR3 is TGCAGTGCCCCCACCCCCGGGGGGCCTCCCCTCCACTTT. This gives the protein CSAPTPGGPPLHF.

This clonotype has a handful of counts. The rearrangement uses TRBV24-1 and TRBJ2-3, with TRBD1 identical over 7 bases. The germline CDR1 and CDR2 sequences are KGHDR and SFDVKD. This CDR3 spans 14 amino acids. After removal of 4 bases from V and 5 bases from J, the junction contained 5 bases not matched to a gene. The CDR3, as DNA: TGTGCCACCAGTGAAGACAGGGAAAGAGATACGCAGTATTTT. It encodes CATSEDRERDTQYF.

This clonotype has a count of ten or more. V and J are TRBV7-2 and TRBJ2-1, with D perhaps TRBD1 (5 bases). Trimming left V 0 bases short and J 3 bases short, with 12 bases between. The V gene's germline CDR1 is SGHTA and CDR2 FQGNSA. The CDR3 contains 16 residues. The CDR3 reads CASSLAPAGRYNEQFF. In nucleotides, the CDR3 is TGTGCCAGCAGCTTAGCGCCCGCAGGGCGCTACAATGAGCAGTTCTTC.

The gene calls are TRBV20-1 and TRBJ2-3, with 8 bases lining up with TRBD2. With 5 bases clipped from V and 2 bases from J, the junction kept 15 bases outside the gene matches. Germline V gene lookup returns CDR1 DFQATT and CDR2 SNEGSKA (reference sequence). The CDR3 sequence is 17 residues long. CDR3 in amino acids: CSARHMGRGAVTDTQYF. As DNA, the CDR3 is TGCAGTGCTCGGCACATGGGGCGGGGGGCTGTCACAGATACGCAGTATTTT.